This TCR beta chain appears in the sequencing data of a study of post-analysis software for immune sequencing data. Study-level results: The study found TRBV5-6, TRBV5-1 and TRBV20-1 among a few TRBV segments more frequent in patients than controls.

Of note for this clonotype: Its antigen remains unknown.

This CDR3 comprises 17 residues. Germline V lookup: CDR1 ENHRY, CDR2 SYGVKD. Incorporated into the TCR beta cDNA libraries were unique molecular identifiers, which served to reduce PCR and sequencing biases. A single record per CDR3 protein comes from TCRdb applying MiXCR to the PCR reads. The data hold fewer than 600,000 distinct CDR3 sequences, with around 40% observed a single time. The V and J genes are TRBV10-3 and TRBJ2-1; 8 bases align to TRBD2. The J call may not be correct, given that the DNA end is closer to TRBJ2-7. Material for sequencing was blood. This clonotype originated in a girl aged 5 to 17 with multiple sclerosis. CDR3 sequence (DNA): TGTGCCATCAGTGAGTCGAGGTCTAGCGGGCACTACAATGAGCAGTACTTC. It codes for CAISESRSSGHYNEQYF.